The 12 T cell receptor beta chains below come from one sample, sequenced in a study of T cells expressing NK-cell markers. TCRdb re-called the 5' RACE reads and gives one entry per CDR3 protein, without DNA. Its clone listing holds about 410,000 distinct CDR3 sequences. The material sequenced was blood T cells: a sorted CD56 or NKG2C T cell subset, CD4+ or CD8+ T cells, or bulk PBMC T cells (not recorded which). All receptors come from a woman between 45 and 65 years old in good health.

V is TRBV21-1 and J is TRBJ2-5; without DNA, the TCRdb call of TRBD1 cannot be checked. TRBV21-1 is recorded as a pseudogene. The CDR3 runs 14 residues. The CDR3 loop reads CASSKEAGLETQYF.

The chain links TRBV5-1 to TRBJ2-6; TCRdb's D gene call, TRBD1, goes unchecked for lack of DNA. Germline CDR1 reads SGHRS; CDR2 reads YFSETQ. This CDR3 spans 16 amino acids. CDR3 loop: CASSLGGGSGANVLTF.

The CDR3 loop is CSARSGLAGGDNEQFF. The chain is built from TRBV29-1 and TRBJ2-1; TCRdb's D call of TRBD2 is untestable without DNA. CDR1 SQVTM and CDR2 ANQGSEA come from the germline V gene. This CDR3 spans 16 amino acids.

The rearrangement joins TRBV3-1 to TRBJ2-2. CDR1 is LGHDT, CDR2 YNNKEL, per germline (reference sequence). CDR3 length: 15 amino acids. This chain's CDR3 is CASSQVDHTRRELFF.

This chain connects TRBV19 to TRBJ2-1; TCRdb selects TRBD1, and the lack of DNA leaves this call unchecked. The CDR3 covers 15 residues. Germline CDR1 reads LNHDA; CDR2 reads SQIVND (reference sequence). This chain's CDR3 is CASSIPGGSYNEQFF.

The chain is built from TRBV7-7 and TRBJ2-3; TCRdb returns TRBD2, unconfirmable since there is no DNA. The germline CDR1 and CDR2 sequences are SSHAT and FNYEAQ (reference sequence). CDR3 length: 16 residues. This chain's CDR3 is CASSRGIPAGDDTQYF.

The chain joins TRBV10-3 to TRBJ2-3. Germline V gene sequence: CDR1 ENHRY, CDR2 SYGVKD. The CDR3 extends over 17 amino acids. The CDR3: CAISESTGRTSTDTQYF.

The V call is TRBV19, the J call TRBJ1-6; there is no DNA to check the TCRdb D call of TRBD1. CDR3 length: 15 amino acids. CDR1 is LNHDA, CDR2 SQIVND, per germline (reference sequence). CDR3 region: CASSIGDRISSPLHF.

The chain is built from TRBV5-5 and TRBJ1-6. Germline CDR1 SGHKS, CDR2 YYEKEE (reference sequence). This CDR3 contains 19 residues. The CDR3 spells CASSLGTLGGFSYNSPLHF.

V is TRBV5-6 and J is TRBJ1-1; TCRdb lists TRBD1, though no DNA is available to test this call. The germline CDR1 and CDR2 sequences are SGHDT and YYEEEE. This CDR3 region has 18 residues. The CDR3 loop is CASSLNNRDRVALSEAFF.

The rearrangement links TRBV3-1 to TRBJ2-7; absent DNA, TCRdb's TRBD2 call cannot be checked. Germline assignment: CDR1 LGHDT and CDR2 YNNKEL (reference sequence). This CDR3 is built from 15 residues. CDR3 loop: CASSDRLAGGYEQYF.

J is TRBJ1-2 and V is TRBV6-5; the TCRdb call, TRBD1, lacks DNA for checking. The CDR3 covers 14 residues. CDR1 is MNHEY, CDR2 SVGAGI, per germline. The CDR3 here is CASSYRDGHYGYTF.